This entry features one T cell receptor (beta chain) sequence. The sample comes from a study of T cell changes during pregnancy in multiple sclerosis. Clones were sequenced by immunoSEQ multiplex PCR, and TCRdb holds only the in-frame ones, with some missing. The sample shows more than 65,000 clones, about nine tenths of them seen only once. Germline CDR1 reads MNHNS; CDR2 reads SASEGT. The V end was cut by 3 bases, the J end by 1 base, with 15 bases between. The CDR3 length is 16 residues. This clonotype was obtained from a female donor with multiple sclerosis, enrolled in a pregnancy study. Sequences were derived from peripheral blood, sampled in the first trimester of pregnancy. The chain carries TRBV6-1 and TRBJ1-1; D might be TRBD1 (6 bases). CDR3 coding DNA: TGTGCCAGCAGTGACAGGGGCAGGAGTGGGAACACTGAAGCTTTCTTT. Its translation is CASSDRGRSGNTEAFF.